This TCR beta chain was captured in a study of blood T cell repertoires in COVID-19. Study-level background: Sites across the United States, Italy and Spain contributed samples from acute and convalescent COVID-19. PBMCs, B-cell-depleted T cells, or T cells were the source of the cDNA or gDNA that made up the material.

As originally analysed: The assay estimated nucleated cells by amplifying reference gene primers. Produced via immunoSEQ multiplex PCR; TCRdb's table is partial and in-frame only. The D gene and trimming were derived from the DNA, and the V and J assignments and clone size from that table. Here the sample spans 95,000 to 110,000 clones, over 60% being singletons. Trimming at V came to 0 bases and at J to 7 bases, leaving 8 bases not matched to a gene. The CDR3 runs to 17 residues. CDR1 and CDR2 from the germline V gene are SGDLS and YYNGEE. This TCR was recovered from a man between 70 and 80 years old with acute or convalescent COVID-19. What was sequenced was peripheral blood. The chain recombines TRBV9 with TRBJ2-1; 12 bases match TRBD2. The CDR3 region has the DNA TGTGCCAGCAGCGTAGTCCCCACTAGCGGGGGGACGAATGAGCAGTTCTTC. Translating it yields CASSVVPTSGGTNEQFF.